The 20 T cell receptor beta chains listed next were all sequenced from one sample in a study of control samples from healthy donors and cancer patients. The assay was immunoSEQ multiplex PCR, and TCRdb's table has in-frame clones only and misses some. This sample yields 120,000 or so clones, of which around 87% are seen a single time; about 3% belongs to the top ten. The sequencing sample was made of blood. All receptors derive from a man aged 60 to 75 in good health.

This chain connects TRBV18 to TRBJ1-4; D gene unclear. This CDR3 region has 14 residues. CDR1 and CDR2 (germline): KGHSH, LQKENI. V was trimmed by 4 bases and J by 5 bases, leaving 11 bases between them. In nucleotides, the CDR3 is TGTGCCAGCTCACGTTCCTCCAAGAATGAAAAACTGTTTTTT. Its protein is CASSRSSKNEKLFF.

The chain carries TRBV28 and TRBJ1-4; 8 bases fit TRBD1. The V and J ends lost 4 bases and 7 bases, in that order; junction bases with no gene match: 8. CDR1 is MDHEN, CDR2 SYDVKM, per germline. The CDR3 runs to 15 residues. CDR3 bases: TGTGCCAGCAGTTCGGGTGGACAGGGAGGTGAAAAACTGTTTTTT. Amino acids: CASSSGGQGGEKLFF.

The chain employs TRBV9 and TRBJ1-3; D possibly corresponds to TRBD1 (5 bases). The germline V gene encodes CDR1 SGDLS and CDR2 YYNGEE. There are 17 residues in the CDR3. Trimming took off 0 bases at V and 0 bases at J, with 13 bases between the two ends. The CDR3 spells CASSVGHLDSSGNTIYF. As DNA, the CDR3 is TGTGCCAGCAGCGTAGGACACCTCGACAGCTCTGGAAACACCATATATTTT.

The V call is TRBV5-1, the J call TRBJ2-3; D gene unclear. Germline CDR1 SGHRS, CDR2 YFSETQ. The CDR3 totals 15 residues. Trimming removed 4 bases at V and 0 bases at J, with 12 bases between. For the CDR3, the DNA is TGCGCCAGCAGCCCGACAACAGTGAGCACAGATACGCAGTATTTT. Protein product: CASSPTTVSTDTQYF.

For the CDR3, the DNA is TGTGCCAGCAGTTCTCGGACAGGGGTGGATACGCAGTATTTT. This sequence encodes CASSSRTGVDTQYF. This chain links TRBV28 with TRBJ2-3, with TRBD1 identical over 9 bases. There are 14 residues in the CDR3. The germline gives CDR1 MDHEN, CDR2 SYDVKM. The ends lost 4 bases at V and 6 bases at J; junction bases unmatched: 5.

This chain joins TRBV4-3 and TRBJ1-1; a possible D gene is TRBD1 (5 bases). Germline CDR1 reads LGHNA; CDR2 reads YSLEER. This CDR3 comprises 15 residues. The V end was cut by 0 bases, the J end by 0 bases, with 8 bases between. CDR3 residues: CASSQEGTVNTEAFF. The CDR3 nucleotides read TGCGCCAGCAGCCAAGAAGGGACGGTGAACACTGAAGCTTTCTTT.

The DNA of the CDR3 is TGTGCCAGCCGACAGGGGGCAGCTTACTATGGCTACACCTTC. Translating gives CASRQGAAYYGYTF. The V call is TRBV27, the J call TRBJ1-2; 10 nucleotides agree with TRBD1. Germline CDR1 is MNHEY and CDR2 is SMNVEV (reference sequence). The CDR3 runs 14 residues. With V trimmed by 8 bases and J by 3 bases, 6 bases remained unmatched.

The rearrangement uses TRBV19 and TRBJ2-4; D might be TRBD1 or TRBD2, each matching 5 bases. The CDR3 sequence is 15 residues long. Trimming left V 5 bases short and J 4 bases short, with 15 bases between. In germline, CDR1 is LNHDA, CDR2 SQIVND (reference sequence). CDR3 in amino acids: CASSARDGLKNIQYF. The CDR3 region has the DNA TGTGCCAGTAGTGCGAGGGACGGACTGAAAAACATTCAGTACTTC. Full variable domain (outside the CDR3, taken from reference TRBV19 and TRBJ2-4): DGGITQSPKYLFRKEGQNVTLSCEQNLNHDAMYWYRQDPGQGLRLIYYSQIVNDFQKGDIAEGYSVSREKKESFPLTVTSAQKNPTAFYLCASSARDGLKNIQYFGAGTRLSVL.

The chain employs TRBV19 and TRBJ2-5; possibly TRBD1 for D (6 bases). V lost 4 bases and J lost 5, with 14 bases in between. The CDR3 has 14 residues. Germline V gives CDR1 LNHDA, CDR2 SQIVND (reference sequence). The CDR3, as DNA: TGTGCCAGTAGTACTCAACAGGGTTCGGAGACCCAGTACTTC. Encoded protein: CASSTQQGSETQYF.

This chain uses TRBV18 with TRBJ2-5; TRBD1 matches at 8 bases. Trimming at V came to 2 bases and at J to 5 bases, leaving 7 bases not matched to a gene. Germline V CDR1 and CDR2: KGHSH, LQKENI. This CDR3 is 15 amino acids long. CDR3 protein: CASSPGQGQVETQYF. The DNA for the CDR3 is TGTGCCAGCTCACCAGGTCAGGGACAGGTTGAGACCCAGTACTTC.

In this sample, this clone turned up once. The rearrangement links TRBV30 to TRBJ1-6; D remains ambiguous. The CDR3 totals 13 residues. Germline V gives CDR1 GTSNPN, CDR2 SVGIG (reference sequence). V was trimmed by 2 bases and J by 4 bases, leaving 6 bases between them. In DNA form, the CDR3 reads TGTGCCTGGAGTTCAGTGTATAATTCACCCCTCCACTTT. It encodes CAWSSVYNSPLHF.

V usage is TRBV7-3 and J usage is TRBJ2-2; 9 bases line up with TRBD1. The CDR3 is 15 amino acids. Losses at the gene ends were 5 bases for V and 7 bases for J; bases not matched to a gene: 8. CDR1 and CDR2 (germline): SGHTA, FQGTGA. Here the CDR3 reads CASSAITGGGGELFF. The DNA of the CDR3 is TGTGCCAGCAGCGCGATCACAGGGGGCGGCGGGGAGCTGTTTTTT.

The chain combines TRBV21-1 with TRBJ1-3; TRBD1, the table's D call, was not compared with the DNA. TRBV21-1 is marked as a pseudogene. The length of the CDR3 is 18 residues. CDR3 protein: CASSKKPHRGSCGNTIYF. CDR3 DNA sequence: TGTGCCAGCAGCAAAAAACCGCACAGGGGATCCTGCGGAAACACCATATATTTT.

This chain uses TRBV28 with TRBJ1-3, with 7 positions matching TRBD1. Germline CDR1 is MDHEN and CDR2 is SYDVKM. J gave up 2 bases and V 6 bases, and 4 bases lay outside the gene matches. The CDR3 runs 14 residues. The CDR3 protein is CASRAGQPGNTIYF. The CDR3 DNA follows: TGTGCCAGCAGGGCGGGACAGCCTGGAAACACCATATATTTT.

The chain joins TRBV29-1 to TRBJ2-3; a possible D gene is TRBD1 (6 bases). Trimming removed 7 bases at V and 1 base at J, with 15 bases between. The CDR3 is made up of 14 amino acids. CDR1 and CDR2 from the germline V gene are SQVTM and ANQGSEA. The CDR3: CSGEQQGGTDTQYF. The CDR3 bases are TGCAGCGGCGAGCAACAGGGAGGCACAGATACGCAGTATTTT.

V gene TRBV19 combines with J gene TRBJ2-2, with D hard to call. CDR1 is LNHDA, CDR2 SQIVND, per germline (reference sequence). V dropped 4 bases and J dropped 6 bases, with 9 bases sitting between them. This CDR3 is 13 amino acids long. The CDR3 bases are TGTGCCAGTAGTACGGTTTGGGCCGGGGAGCTGTTTTTT. This sequence encodes CASSTVWAGELFF.

V gene TRBV24-1 combines with J gene TRBJ2-3; D gene unclear. Germline values: CDR1 KGHDR, CDR2 SFDVKD. The CDR3 length is 13 residues. The V and J ends lost 5 bases and 2 bases respectively, with 7 bases between them. The CDR3 reads CATSARSTDTQYF. CDR3 nucleotides: TGTGCCACCAGTGCGCGTTCCACAGATACGCAGTATTTT.

V and J are TRBV19 and TRBJ2-1, with 9 bases identical to TRBD2. J lost 6 bases, V lost 4 bases, and 4 bases had no gene match. Germline CDR1 LNHDA, CDR2 SQIVND (reference sequence). The CDR3 loop spans 14 amino acids. CDR3 nucleotide sequence: TGTGCCAGTAGTAGGCTAGCGGGGAGCAATGAGCAGTTCTTC. Translated, it gives CASSRLAGSNEQFF.

The sample holds one count of this clone. The chain is built from TRBV19 and TRBJ1-2, with TRBD1 identical over 10 bases. CDR3 length: 15 amino acids. J was trimmed by 5 bases and V by 8 bases; bases with no gene match: 11. Germline assignment: CDR1 LNHDA and CDR2 SQIVND (reference sequence). CDR3 DNA sequence: TGTGCCAGTGGACCACGGGACAGGGGAGTTTATGGCTACACCTTC. Translation: CASGPRDRGVYGYTF. Together with reference TRBV19 and TRBJ1-2, the CDR3 gives the full variable domain: DGGITQSPKYLFRKEGQNVTLSCEQNLNHDAMYWYRQDPGQGLRLIYYSQIVNDFQKGDIAEGYSVSREKKESFPLTVTSAQKNPTAFYLCASGPRDRGVYGYTFGSGTRLTVV.

The chain has TRBV5-5 and TRBJ2-7, with 8 bases fitting TRBD1. V was pared by 0 bases and J by 2 bases, with 4 bases of the junction left unmatched. Germline V gene sequence: CDR1 SGHKS, CDR2 YYEKEE (reference sequence). CDR3 size: 15 residues. CDR3 coding DNA: TGTGCCAGCAGCTTGGATTCGGACAGGGCCTACGAGCAGTACTTC. Its protein is CASSLDSDRAYEQYF.